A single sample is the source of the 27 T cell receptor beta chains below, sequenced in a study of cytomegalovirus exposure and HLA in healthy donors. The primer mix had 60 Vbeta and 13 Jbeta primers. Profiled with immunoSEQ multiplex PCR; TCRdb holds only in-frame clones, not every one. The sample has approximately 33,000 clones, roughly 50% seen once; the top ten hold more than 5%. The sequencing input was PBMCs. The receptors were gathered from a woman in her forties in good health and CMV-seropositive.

For the CDR3, the DNA is TGTGCCAGCAGCTTAGGTTTTTCAGGGGGATATTCTGGAAACACCATATATTTT. It is translated as CASSLGFSGGYSGNTIYF. J is TRBJ1-3 and V is TRBV7-2, with 7 bases lining up with TRBD1. The V gene end was trimmed by 1 base and the J gene end by 1 base; junction bases not matched to a gene: 10. The germline CDR1 and CDR2 sequences are SGHTA and FQGNSA. This CDR3 is 18 amino acids long.

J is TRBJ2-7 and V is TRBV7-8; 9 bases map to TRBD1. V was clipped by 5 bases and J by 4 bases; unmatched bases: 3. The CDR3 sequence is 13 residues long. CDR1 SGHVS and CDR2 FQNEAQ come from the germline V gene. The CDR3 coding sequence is TGTGCCAGCAGCGTAGGACAGGGGTACGAGCAGTACTTC. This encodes CASSVGQGYEQYF.

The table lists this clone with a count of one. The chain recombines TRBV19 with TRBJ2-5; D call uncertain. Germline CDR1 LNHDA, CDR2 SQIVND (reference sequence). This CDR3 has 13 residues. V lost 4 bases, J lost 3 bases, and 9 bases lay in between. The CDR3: CASSTNPEETQYF. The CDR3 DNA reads TGTGCCAGTAGTACAAACCCGGAAGAGACCCAGTACTTC.

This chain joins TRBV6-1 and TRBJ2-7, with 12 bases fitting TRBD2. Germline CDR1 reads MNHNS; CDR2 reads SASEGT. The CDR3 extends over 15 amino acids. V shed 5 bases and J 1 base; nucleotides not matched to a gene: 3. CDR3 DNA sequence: TGTGCCAGCAGTTTACTAGCGGGGGGTTCCTACGAGCAGTACTTC. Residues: CASSLLAGGSYEQYF.

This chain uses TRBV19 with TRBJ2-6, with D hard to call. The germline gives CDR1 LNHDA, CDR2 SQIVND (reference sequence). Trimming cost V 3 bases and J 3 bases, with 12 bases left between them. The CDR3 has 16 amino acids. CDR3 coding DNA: TGTGCCAGTAGTATCTCCTTAACTGGTGGGGCCAACGTCCTGACTTTC. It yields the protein CASSISLTGGANVLTF.

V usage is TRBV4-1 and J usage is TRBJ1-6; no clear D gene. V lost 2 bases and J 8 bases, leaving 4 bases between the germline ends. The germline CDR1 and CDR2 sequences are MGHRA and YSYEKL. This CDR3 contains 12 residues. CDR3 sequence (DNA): TGCGCCAGCAGCCAAATAGATTCACCCCTCCACTTT. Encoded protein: CASSQIDSPLHF.

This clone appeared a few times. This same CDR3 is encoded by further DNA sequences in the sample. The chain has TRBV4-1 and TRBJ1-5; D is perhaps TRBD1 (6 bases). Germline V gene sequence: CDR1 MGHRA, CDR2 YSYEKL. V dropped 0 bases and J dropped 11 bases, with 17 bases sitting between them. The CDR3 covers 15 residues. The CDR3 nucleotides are TGCGCCAGCAGCCAAGATGGTGGACAGACGAGGGCCCAGCATTTT. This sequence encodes CASSQDGGQTRAQHF.

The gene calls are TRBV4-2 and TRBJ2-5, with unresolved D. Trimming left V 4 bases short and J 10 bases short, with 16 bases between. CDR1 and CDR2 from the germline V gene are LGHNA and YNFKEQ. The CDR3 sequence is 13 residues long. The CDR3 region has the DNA TGTGCCAGCAGCCCCCCCGTCGAAGGCGGCCAGTACTTC. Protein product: CASSPPVEGGQYF.

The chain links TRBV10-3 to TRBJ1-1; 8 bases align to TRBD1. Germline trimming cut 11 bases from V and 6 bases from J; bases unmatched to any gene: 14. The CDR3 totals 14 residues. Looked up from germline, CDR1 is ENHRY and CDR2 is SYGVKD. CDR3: CAVASDRAPSEAFF. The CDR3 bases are TGTGCCGTTGCATCGGACAGGGCGCCTTCTGAAGCTTTCTTT.

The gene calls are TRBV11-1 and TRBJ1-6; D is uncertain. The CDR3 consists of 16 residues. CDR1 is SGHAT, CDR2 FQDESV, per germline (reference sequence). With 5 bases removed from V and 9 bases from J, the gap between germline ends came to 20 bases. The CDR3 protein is CASSIGHGVGVSPLHF. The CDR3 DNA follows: TGTGCCAGCAGCATCGGCCACGGGGTTGGGGTTTCACCCCTCCACTTT.

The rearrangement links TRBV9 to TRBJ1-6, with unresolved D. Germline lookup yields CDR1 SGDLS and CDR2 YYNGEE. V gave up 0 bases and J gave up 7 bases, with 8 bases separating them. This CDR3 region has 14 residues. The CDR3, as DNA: TGTGCCAGCAGCGTAGTAGACATAAATTCACCCCTCCACTTT. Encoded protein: CASSVVDINSPLHF.

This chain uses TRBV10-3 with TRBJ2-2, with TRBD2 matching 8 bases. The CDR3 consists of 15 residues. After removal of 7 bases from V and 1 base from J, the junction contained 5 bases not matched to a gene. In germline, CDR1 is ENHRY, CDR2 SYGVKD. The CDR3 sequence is CAITNSGGNTGELFF. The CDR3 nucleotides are TGTGCCATCACTAACAGCGGGGGGAACACCGGGGAGCTGTTTTTT.

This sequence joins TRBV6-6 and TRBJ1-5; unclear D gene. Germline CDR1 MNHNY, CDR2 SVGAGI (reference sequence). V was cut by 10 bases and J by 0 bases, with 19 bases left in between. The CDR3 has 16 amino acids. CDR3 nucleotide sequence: TGTGCCACACACTATTTAAAGCCATATAGCAATCAGCCCCAGCATTTT. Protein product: CATHYLKPYSNQPQHF.

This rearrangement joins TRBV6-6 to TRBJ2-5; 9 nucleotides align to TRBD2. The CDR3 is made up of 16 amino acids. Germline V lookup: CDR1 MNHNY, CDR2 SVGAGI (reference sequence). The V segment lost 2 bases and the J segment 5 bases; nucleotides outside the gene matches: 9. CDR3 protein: CASSYNSLLAGETQYF. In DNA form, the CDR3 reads TGTGCCAGCAGTTACAATTCCCTGCTAGCGGGGGAGACCCAGTACTTC.

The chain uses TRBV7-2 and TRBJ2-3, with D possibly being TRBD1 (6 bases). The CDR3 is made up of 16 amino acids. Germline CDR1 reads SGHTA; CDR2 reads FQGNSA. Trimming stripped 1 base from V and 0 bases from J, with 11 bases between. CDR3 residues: CASSLESRGSTDTQYF. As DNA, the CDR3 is TGTGCCAGCAGCTTAGAAAGCAGGGGTAGCACAGATACGCAGTATTTT.

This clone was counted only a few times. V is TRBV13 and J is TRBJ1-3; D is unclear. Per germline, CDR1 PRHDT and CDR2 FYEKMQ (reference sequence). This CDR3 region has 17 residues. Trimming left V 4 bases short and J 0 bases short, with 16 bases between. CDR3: CASSSTPVGSSGNTIYF. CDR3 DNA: TGTGCCAGCAGCTCCACCCCCGTTGGGAGCTCTGGAAACACCATATATTTT.

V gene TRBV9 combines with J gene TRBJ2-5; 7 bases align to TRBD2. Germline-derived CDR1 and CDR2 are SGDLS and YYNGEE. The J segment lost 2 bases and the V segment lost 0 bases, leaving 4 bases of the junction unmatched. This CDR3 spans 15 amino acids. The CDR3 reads CASSVVQGGQETQYF. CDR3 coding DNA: TGTGCCAGCAGCGTAGTTCAGGGAGGGCAAGAGACCCAGTACTTC.

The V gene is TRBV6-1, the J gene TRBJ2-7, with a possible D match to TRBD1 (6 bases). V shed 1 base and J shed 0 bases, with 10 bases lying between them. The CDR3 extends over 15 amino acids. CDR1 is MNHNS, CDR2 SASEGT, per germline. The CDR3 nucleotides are TGTGCCAGCAGTGAAGTGCTGGGGGCCTCCTACGAGCAGTACTTC. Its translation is CASSEVLGASYEQYF.

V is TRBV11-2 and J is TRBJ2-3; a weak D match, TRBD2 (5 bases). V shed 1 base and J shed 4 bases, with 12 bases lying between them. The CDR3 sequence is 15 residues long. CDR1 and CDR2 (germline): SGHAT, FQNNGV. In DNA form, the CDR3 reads TGTGCCAGCAGCTTAGTTGTTAGCGCGGCAGATACGCAGTATTTT. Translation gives CASSLVVSAADTQYF.

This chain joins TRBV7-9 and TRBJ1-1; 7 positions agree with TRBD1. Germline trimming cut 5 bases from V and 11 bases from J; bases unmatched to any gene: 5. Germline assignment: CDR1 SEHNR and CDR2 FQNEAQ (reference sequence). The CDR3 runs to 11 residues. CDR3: CASSLDRMAFF. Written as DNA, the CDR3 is TGTGCCAGCAGCCTGGACAGGATGGCTTTCTTT.

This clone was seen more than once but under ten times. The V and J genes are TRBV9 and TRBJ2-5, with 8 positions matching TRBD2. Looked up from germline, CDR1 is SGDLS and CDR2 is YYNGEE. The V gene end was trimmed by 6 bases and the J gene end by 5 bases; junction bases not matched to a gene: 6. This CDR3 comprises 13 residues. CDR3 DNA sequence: TGTGCCAGCACCCCTCGGGGGGGGGAGACCCAGTACTTC. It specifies CASTPRGGETQYF.

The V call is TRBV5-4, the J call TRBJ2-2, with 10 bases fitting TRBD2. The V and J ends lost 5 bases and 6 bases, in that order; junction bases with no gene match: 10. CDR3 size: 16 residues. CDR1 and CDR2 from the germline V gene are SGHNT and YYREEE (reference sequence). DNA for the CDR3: TGTGCCAGCAGGATTGGCAGCGGGGGGGGGTCCGGGGAGCTGTTTTTT. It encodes CASRIGSGGGSGELFF. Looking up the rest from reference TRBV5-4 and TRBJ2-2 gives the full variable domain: ETGVTQSPTHLIKTRGQQVTLRCSSQSGHNTVSWYQQALGQGPQFIFQYYREEENGRGNFPPRFSGLQFPNYSSELNVNALELDDSALYLCASRIGSGGGSGELFFGEGSRLTVL.

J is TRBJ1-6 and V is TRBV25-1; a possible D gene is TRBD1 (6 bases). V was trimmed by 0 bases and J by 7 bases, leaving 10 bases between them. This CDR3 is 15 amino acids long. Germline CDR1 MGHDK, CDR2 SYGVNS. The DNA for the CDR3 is TGTGCCAGCAGTGAATACGCAGGGGAGAATTCACCCCTCCACTTT. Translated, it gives CASSEYAGENSPLHF.

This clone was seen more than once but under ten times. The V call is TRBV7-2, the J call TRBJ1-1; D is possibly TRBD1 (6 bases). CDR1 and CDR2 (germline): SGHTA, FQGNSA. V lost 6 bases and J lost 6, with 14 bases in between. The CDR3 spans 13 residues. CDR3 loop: CASRKQGGAEAFF. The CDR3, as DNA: TGTGCCAGCAGGAAACAGGGTGGCGCTGAAGCTTTCTTT.

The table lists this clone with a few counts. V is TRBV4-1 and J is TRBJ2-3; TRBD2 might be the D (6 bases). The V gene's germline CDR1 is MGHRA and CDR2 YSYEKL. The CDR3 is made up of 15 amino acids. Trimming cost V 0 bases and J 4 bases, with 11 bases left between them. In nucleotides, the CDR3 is TGCGCCAGCAGCCAAGAAAGGGGCGGGGCAGATACGCAGTATTTT. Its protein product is CASSQERGGADTQYF.

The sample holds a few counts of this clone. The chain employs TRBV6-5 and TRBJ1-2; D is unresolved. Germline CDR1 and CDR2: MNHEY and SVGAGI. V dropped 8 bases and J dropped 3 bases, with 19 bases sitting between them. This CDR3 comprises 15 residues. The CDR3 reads CASPGRPSADYGYTF. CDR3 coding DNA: TGTGCCAGCCCTGGCAGGCCGTCCGCAGACTATGGCTACACCTTC.

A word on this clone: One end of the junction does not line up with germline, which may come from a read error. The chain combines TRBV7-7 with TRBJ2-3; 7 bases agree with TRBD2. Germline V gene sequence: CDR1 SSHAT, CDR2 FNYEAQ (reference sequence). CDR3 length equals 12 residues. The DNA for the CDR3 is TGTGCTAGCAGCCCCATAGCGGGTACGCAGTATTTT. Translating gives CASSPIAGTQYF.